These 27 T cell receptor beta chains share one sample of origin, sequenced in a study of T cells in women clearing cervical HPV infection. Generated by immunoSEQ multiplex PCR, the TCRdb table keeps only in-frame clones and is missing some. The sample holds 20,000 to 25,000 clones. Input material: blood buffy coat. The receptors shown here come from a woman between 18 and 69 years old with a cervical HPV16 infection that either progressed to CIN3+ or cleared (not recorded which).

In regard to this clone: The read is 3 residues too short to cover the CDR3 end, so that end is filled in from the germline J gene. The chain is built from TRBV7-9 and TRBJ2-7; 7 bases agree with TRBD2. The length of the CDR3 is 13 residues. The germline V gene encodes CDR1 SEHNR and CDR2 FQNEAQ (reference sequence). J was trimmed by 3 bases and V by 3 bases; bases with no gene match: 2. The part of the CDR3 DNA that was read is TGTGCCAGCAGCTTGACGGGGGGCTACGAG. Protein product: CASSLTGGYE. Given in full, the CDR3 is CASSLTGGYEQYF.

A note on this clone: The sequenced fragment ends 3 residues before the CDR3 boundary, so the rest is inferred from the germline J gene. The chain is built from TRBV6-1 and TRBJ1-5; D unresolved. This CDR3 contains 14 residues. Germline V gene data show CDR1 as MNHNS and CDR2 as SASEGT. Deletions cut 3 bases from V and 2 bases from J, with 8 bases between. The covered CDR3 bases are TGTGCCAGCAGTGAGGCGGGCCGCAATCAGCCC. Its translation is CASSEAGRNQP. The entire CDR3 protein reads CASSEAGRNQPQHF.

Turning to this clone: The read ends 3 residues shy of where the CDR3 ends; the end is completed using the germline J gene. The chain couples TRBV7-3 to TRBJ1-1; D unresolved. This CDR3 is built from 13 residues. Germline CDR1 is SGHTA and CDR2 is FQGTGA. V lost 3 bases, J lost 1 base, and 6 bases lay in between. Incomplete CDR3 DNA: TGTGCCAGCAGCTTCACAGAGAACACTGAA. It yields the protein CASSFTENTE. The full CDR3 protein is CASSFTENTEAFF.

Points on this clone: The read stops 3 residues short of the end of the CDR3; the missing end is completed from the germline J gene. The V gene is TRBV7-2, the J gene TRBJ1-1, with a tentative D call TRBD1 (6 bases). CDR3 size: 15 residues. Germline loops: CDR1 SGHTA, CDR2 FQGNSA. The CDR3 protein is CASSLGGFLTGGAFF. The part of the CDR3 DNA that was read is TGTGCCAGCAGCCTGGGCGGGTTCCTGACAGGTGGG.

This chain's CDR3 is CASSSTVYYGYTF. The sequenced part of the CDR3 DNA is TGTGCCAGCAGCTCGACAGTATACTATGGC. The gene calls are TRBV28 and TRBJ1-2; D is perhaps TRBD1 (5 bases). From the germline J gene comes the end of the CDR3, since the read stops 3 residues before it. The CDR3 is made up of 13 amino acids. Per germline, CDR1 MDHEN and CDR2 SYDVKM. The V and J ends lost 6 bases and 3 bases respectively, with 11 bases between them.

In regard to this clone: One end of the junction is discordant with germline, which a read error may explain. The missing CDR3 end, 3 residues past where the read stops, is filled in from the germline J gene. The J gene is TRBJ2-2, the V gene TRBV6-1, with unresolved D. CDR1 and CDR2 (germline): MNHNS, SASEGT. The CDR3 is made up of 14 amino acids. The CDR3 is CASREDATNEKLFF. The CDR3 DNA, read in part, is TGTGCCAGCAGGGAAGACGCAACTAATGAAAAG.

Comment on this clone: The observed sequence ends 3 residues before the CDR3 terminus, with the missing tail filled in from the germline J gene. The chain carries TRBV7-9 and TRBJ2-7; possible D gene TRBD1, 6 bases. CDR1 and CDR2 from the germline V gene are SEHNR and FQNEAQ (reference sequence). The germline V and J ends were trimmed by 1 base and 6 bases, with 10 bases remaining between them. CDR3 size: 13 residues. The CDR3 loop reads CASSLGGQTEQYF. The covered CDR3 bases are TGTGCCAGCAGCTTAGGAGGACAGACCGAG.

Notes on this clone: The CDR3 end is not reached by the read, which stops 3 residues before it; the germline J gene fills it in. The chain employs TRBV20-1 and TRBJ1-2; D might be TRBD1 (5 bases). The CDR3 runs 14 residues. CDR1 and CDR2 (germline): DFQATT, SNEGSKA (reference sequence). V was pared by 5 bases and J by 0 bases, with 13 bases between. Incomplete CDR3 DNA: TGCAGTGCTCCCAGGGCAGGGTCTAACTATGGC. Translation: CSAPRAGSNYG. The whole CDR3 sequence reads CSAPRAGSNYGYTF.

As regards this clone: The read is 3 residues too short to cover the CDR3 end, so that end is filled in from the germline J gene. The rearrangement joins TRBV30 to TRBJ1-3; no reliable D call. CDR1 and CDR2 (germline): GTSNPN, SVGIG (reference sequence). This CDR3 is 13 amino acids long. The V gene lost 1 base and the J gene lost 4 bases, with 8 bases spanning the gap. CDR3 bases read: TGTGCCTGGAGTGGACAACAGGGAAACACC. Translation: CAWSGQQGNT. The full CDR3 protein is CAWSGQQGNTIYF.

Note on this clone: The read terminates 3 residues before the CDR3 end, so the remaining end is supplied by the germline J gene. The chain employs TRBV11-2 and TRBJ2-1, with D possibly being TRBD2 (6 bases). The CDR3 has 14 residues. Germline CDR1 is SGHAT and CDR2 is FQNNGV. V was clipped by 6 bases and J by 5 bases, with 14 bases between them. This CDR3 reads CASRRDLQNNEQFF. The sequenced CDR3 bases are TGTGCCAGCAGGCGGGACTTACAAAACAATGAG.

Of note for this clone: Read sequence stops 3 residues before the CDR3 end, and the germline J gene provides the missing end. The V call is TRBV5-4, the J call TRBJ2-3, with no clear D. Germline-derived CDR1 and CDR2 are SGHNT and YYREEE (reference sequence). This CDR3 has 15 residues. The CDR3 loop reads CASSLMSRHQETQYF. The sequenced CDR3 bases are TGTGCCAGCAGCTTGATGTCGAGACACCAAGAGACG.

Of note for this clone: The DNA ends 3 residues before the CDR3 does, and the rest of the CDR3 is filled in from the germline J gene. This rearrangement joins TRBV19 to TRBJ1-1; TRBD1 agrees at 7 bases. The CDR3 extends over 16 amino acids. The V gene end was trimmed by 5 bases and the J gene end by 2 bases; junction bases not matched to a gene: 11. Germline V CDR1 and CDR2: LNHDA, SQIVND (reference sequence). The CDR3 protein is CASSGIFRDSNTEAFF. The part of the CDR3 DNA that was read is TGTGCCAGTAGTGGCATCTTCCGGGACAGTAACACTGAA.

To note about this clone: The read terminates 3 residues before the CDR3 end, so the remaining end is supplied by the germline J gene. J is TRBJ2-1 and V is TRBV14, with D unresolved. The germline gives CDR1 SGHDN, CDR2 FVKESK. V lost 1 base and J lost 5, with 12 bases in between. The CDR3 consists of 15 residues. The covered CDR3 bases are TGTGCCAGCAGCCAAGGGGTAAAGACTCACAATGAG. Translation: CASSQGVKTHNE. The complete CDR3 reads CASSQGVKTHNEQFF.

Concerning this clone: The read stops 3 residues short of the end of the CDR3; the missing end is completed from the germline J gene. The rearrangement joins TRBV18 to TRBJ1-2; 8 bases agree with TRBD1. CDR1 KGHSH and CDR2 LQKENI come from the germline V gene. CDR3 size: 14 residues. This CDR3 reads CASSPPTGGHDYTF. The sequenced part of the CDR3 DNA is TGTGCCAGCTCACCACCTACAGGGGGTCATGAC.

Points on this clone: With the read ending 3 residues before the CDR3 end, the germline J gene is used to fill in that end. This rearrangement joins TRBV11-2 to TRBJ1-2; 9 bases match TRBD1. The length of the CDR3 is 15 residues. Germline CDR1 and CDR2: SGHAT and FQNNGV. CDR3 protein: CASSLDWTGDQGYTF. The sequenced CDR3 bases are TGTGCCAGCAGCTTAGATTGGACAGGGGACCAGGGC.

As for this clone: The CDR3 end falls 3 residues outside the read, so it is completed with the germline J gene. The chain uses TRBV7-2 and TRBJ1-1; a weak D match, TRBD1 (6 bases). Germline CDR1 and CDR2: SGHTA and FQGNSA. The length of the CDR3 is 14 residues. V was trimmed by 5 bases and J by 2 bases, leaving 12 bases between them. This CDR3 is CASSLLQGNTEAFF. The CDR3 DNA, read in part, is TGTGCCAGCAGCCTGTTACAGGGTAACACTGAA.

Concerning this clone: The read halts 3 residues ahead of the CDR3 end, with the missing end drawn from the germline J gene. V is TRBV7-2 and J is TRBJ1-2; the match to TRBD1 covers 7 bases. Germline V gene lookup returns CDR1 SGHTA and CDR2 FQGNSA. CDR3 size: 15 residues. Trimming took 8 bases from V and 1 from J; bases not matched to a gene: 10. The CDR3 spells CASLIRTGVNYGYTF. CDR3 bases read: TGTGCCAGCCTTATTCGAACAGGGGTTAACTATGGC.

About this clone: Sequencing ends 3 residues short of the CDR3 end; the germline J gene provides the rest. The chain uses TRBV30 and TRBJ2-2, with TRBD1 matching over 11 bases. CDR3 length: 17 amino acids. Per germline, CDR1 GTSNPN and CDR2 SVGIG (reference sequence). CDR3 residues: CAWSPWTGGITPPPLFF. Incomplete CDR3 DNA: TGTGCCTGGAGTCCCTGGACAGGGGGCATCACCCCTCCACCG. Full variable domain (missing parts from reference TRBV30 and TRBJ2-2): SQTIHQWPATLVQPVGSPLSLECTVEGTSNPNLYWYRQAAGRGLQLLFYSVGIGQISSEVPQNLSASRPQDRQFILSSKKLLLSDSGFYLCAWSPWTGGITPPPLFFGEGSRLTVL.

The CDR3 bases that were read are TGTGCCAGCAGCAGGGATCGGGTCCCCCACAATGAC. Its translation: CASSRDRVPHND. The full CDR3 is CASSRDRVPHNDYTF. J is TRBJ1-2 and V is TRBV6-2 or TRBV6-3, with TRBD1 as a possible D gene (5 bases). The read terminates 3 residues before the CDR3 end, so the remaining end is supplied by the germline J gene. The germline gives CDR1 MNHEY, CDR2 SVGEGT. This CDR3 contains 15 residues.

CDR3 sequence: CASSLRGVETQYF. The part of the CDR3 DNA that was read is TGTGCCAGCAGCTTAAGGGGTGTGGAGACG. V usage is TRBV7-2 and J usage is TRBJ2-3; tentatively, D is TRBD1 (5 bases). The CDR3 is cut off 3 residues early in the read; its end comes from the germline J gene. Germline CDR1 SGHTA, CDR2 FQGNSA. The CDR3 contains 13 residues.

In regard to this clone: The read halts 3 residues ahead of the CDR3 end, with the missing end drawn from the germline J gene. V and J are TRBV29-1 and TRBJ2-3, with TRBD1 matching 8 bases. This CDR3 has 13 residues. Germline V gene sequence: CDR1 SQVTM, CDR2 ANQGSEA. V shed 6 bases, J shed 6 bases, and the junction held 8 bases outside the gene matches. CDR3 sequence: CSVSRGQTDTQYF. The sequenced part of the CDR3 DNA is TGCAGCGTGTCCAGGGGGCAGACGGATACG.

In the case of this clone: The CDR3 goes on 3 residues after the read ends, and that part is filled in from the germline J gene. The rearrangement joins TRBV7-3 to TRBJ2-5, with D possibly TRBD1 on 5 matching bases. V was cut by 8 bases and J by 5 bases, with 15 bases left in between. The CDR3 covers 13 residues. Germline assignment: CDR1 SGHTA and CDR2 FQGTGA. The DNA read from the CDR3 is TGTGCCAGCGTACAAAGGGCAGGGGAGACC. Its translation is CASVQRAGET. The entire CDR3 reads CASVQRAGETQYF.

Comment on this clone: Read sequence stops 3 residues before the CDR3 end, and the germline J gene provides the missing end. The chain combines TRBV6-1 with TRBJ1-4; D unclear. The CDR3 spans 14 residues. Deletions cut 2 bases from V and 4 bases from J, with 8 bases between. The V gene's germline CDR1 is MNHNS and CDR2 SASEGT. The CDR3 bases that were read are TGTGCCAGCAGTGAATCGTGGCTTAATGAAAAA. Its translation: CASSESWLNEK. The whole CDR3 protein reads CASSESWLNEKLFF.

Concerning this clone itself: The read ends 3 residues shy of where the CDR3 ends; the end is completed using the germline J gene. The chain combines TRBV19 with TRBJ1-5; 8 bases line up with TRBD1. CDR1 and CDR2 (germline): LNHDA, SQIVND (reference sequence). This CDR3 is 16 amino acids long. With 5 bases clipped from V and 5 bases from J, the junction kept 11 bases outside the gene matches. The covered CDR3 bases are TGTGCCAGTAGTCTTAGCCGGGACAGGTTCGATCAGCCC. Translating gives CASSLSRDRFDQP. The whole CDR3 protein reads CASSLSRDRFDQPQHF. The full variable domain, rest sourced from reference TRBV19 and TRBJ1-5, is DGGITQSPKYLFRKEGQNVTLSCEQNLNHDAMYWYRQDPGQGLRLIYYSQIVNDFQKGDIAEGYSVSREKKESFPLTVTSAQKNPTAFYLCASSLSRDRFDQPQHFGDGTRLSIL.

Details on this clone: The read terminates 3 residues ahead of where the CDR3 ends, so the germline J gene completes it. V gene TRBV23-1 combines with J gene TRBJ2-7; D perhaps matches TRBD1 (6 bases). TRBV23-1 is sorted into the ORF group, with uncertain function. The CDR3 runs to 18 residues. V was trimmed by 2 bases and J by 4 bases, leaving 24 bases between them. The CDR3 bases that were read are TGCGCCAGCAGTCAAGGGTCCCGCAAGCAGGGGAAGGAATACGAG. Its translation is CASSQGSRKQGKEYE. The complete CDR3 protein is CASSQGSRKQGKEYEQYF.

About this clone itself: The read halts 3 residues ahead of the CDR3 end, with the missing end drawn from the germline J gene. The chain is built from TRBV6-2 or TRBV6-3 and TRBJ1-2; 7 positions match TRBD1. Germline values: CDR1 MNHEY, CDR2 SVGEGT. The CDR3 has 17 residues. The CDR3 protein is CASSYSQGGGTYNDYTF. The sequenced CDR3 bases are TGTGCCAGCAGTTACTCCCAGGGGGGCGGGACCTACAATGAC.

To note about this clone: The sequenced fragment ends 3 residues before the CDR3 boundary, so the rest is inferred from the germline J gene. V usage is TRBV20-1 and J usage is TRBJ1-5; D is uncertain. This CDR3 has 13 amino acids. The V end was cut by 0 bases, the J end by 0 bases, with 3 bases between. Per the germline V gene, CDR1 is DFQATT and CDR2 is SNEGSKA (reference sequence). CDR3 sequence reads: CSAREYSNQPQHF. The sequenced CDR3 bases are TGCAGTGCTAGAGAATATAGCAATCAGCCC.